These 24 T cell receptor beta chains originate from one sample sequenced in a study of molecular identifiers for immune sequencing clone quantification. TCRdb reprocessed the PCR reads via MiXCR and lists one record per CDR3 protein. This table holds 35,000 or so distinct CDR3 sequences, under 20% found once. Source material: naive CD8+ T cells from blood, with Jurkat cell RNA spiked in. Specified subset: FACS-sorted CD8+CD4-CCR7+CD45RA+ naive T cells. Receptors were obtained from a human donor in good health. Some libraries in this study had Jurkat cell RNA spiked in.

This clonotype was picked up many times. The rearrangement uses TRBV10-2 and TRBJ2-1; 14 bases are shared with TRBD2. The junction had 15 bases not matched to a gene; V was cut back by 5 bases and J by 6 bases. The CDR3 length is 19 residues. From germline, CDR1 is WSHSY and CDR2 SAAADI. The CDR3 sequence is CASSKGTSGSRVLPNEQFF. DNA of the CDR3: TGCGCCAGCAGTAAAGGGACTAGCGGGAGTCGTGTCCTTCCCAATGAGCAGTTCTTC.

This clonotype came up many times. The chain employs TRBV4-3 and TRBJ2-3, with D possibly TRBD1 on 6 matching bases. Deletions cut 0 bases from V and 6 bases from J, with 13 bases between. CDR1 is LGHNA, CDR2 YSLEER, per germline. The CDR3 consists of 15 residues. The CDR3 sequence is CASSQDKQGPDTQYF. The CDR3 bases are TGCGCCAGCAGCCAAGATAAACAGGGACCCGATACGCAGTATTTT.

The sample holds many counts of this clonotype. This chain joins TRBV27 and TRBJ2-3; 7 bases align to TRBD2. Looked up from germline, CDR1 is MNHEY and CDR2 is SMNVEV (reference sequence). The ends lost 7 bases at V and 4 bases at J; junction bases unmatched: 5. This CDR3 is 13 amino acids long. The CDR3 DNA sequence: TGTGCCAGCAAGGGCGGGAGATCAGATACGCAGTATTTT. It encodes CASKGGRSDTQYF.

The V gene is TRBV12-3 or TRBV12-4, the J gene TRBJ2-1; D remains unclear. The ends were cut back, 4 bases at V and 7 bases at J, with 11 bases in the middle. The CDR3 loop spans 13 amino acids. The CDR3 reads CASSSPEINEQFF. The CDR3 coding sequence is TGTGCCAGCAGTTCCCCCGAAATAAATGAGCAGTTCTTC.

Many counts were recorded for this clonotype. V is TRBV6-2 or TRBV6-3 and J is TRBJ2-5; weak D call: TRBD1 (6 bases). CDR3 length: 16 amino acids. The germline V and J ends were trimmed by 4 bases and 1 base, with 16 bases remaining between them. From germline, CDR1 is MNHEY and CDR2 SVGEGT. CDR3 amino acids: CASSSYKDSPQETQYF. The CDR3 DNA follows: TGTGCCAGCAGTTCGTATAAGGACAGCCCCCAAGAGACCCAGTACTTC.

This clonotype has a count of ten or more. The V call is TRBV3-1, the J call TRBJ2-2, with 13 bases lining up with TRBD2. The CDR3 runs 18 residues. Germline assignment: CDR1 LGHDT and CDR2 YNNKEL (reference sequence). V lost 1 base, J lost 7 bases, and 9 bases stayed unmatched. CDR3 residues: CASSQVYGLAGAVGELFF. The CDR3 DNA reads as TGTGCCAGCAGCCAAGTATACGGACTAGCGGGAGCGGTCGGGGAGCTGTTTTTT.

In this sample, this clonotype turned up many times. The V and J genes are TRBV9 and TRBJ2-3; 10 bases match TRBD2. The CDR3 extends over 16 amino acids. Germline-derived CDR1 and CDR2 are SGDLS and YYNGEE. V was clipped by 3 bases and J by 3 bases; unmatched bases: 7. Here the CDR3 reads CASSEEGLATTDTQYF. The CDR3 nucleotides read TGTGCCAGCAGCGAAGAGGGACTAGCGACGACAGATACGCAGTATTTT. Full variable domain (outside the CDR3, taken from reference TRBV9 and TRBJ2-3): DSGVTQTPKHLITATGQRVTLRCSPRSGDLSVYWYQQSLDQGLQFLIQYYNGEERAKGNILERFSAQQFPDLHSELNLSSLELGDSALYFCASSEEGLATTDTQYFGPGTRLTVL.

This clonotype was picked up a small number of times. This chain uses TRBV10-3 with TRBJ2-7; TRBD1 might be the D (6 bases). Trimming shortened V by 6 bases and J by 3 bases, and 12 bases separated the two germline ends. CDR3 length equals 13 residues. Germline values: CDR1 ENHRY, CDR2 SYGVKD. The CDR3 region has the DNA TGTGCCATCAGCACCGGGGACAACTACGAGCAGTACTTC. It yields the protein CAISTGDNYEQYF.

This clonotype was seen a handful of times. The CDR3 loop reads CASSLAGGINQPQHF. CDR3 bases: TGTGCCAGCAGCTTAGCCGGGGGAATAAATCAGCCCCAGCATTTT. This rearrangement joins TRBV7-9 to TRBJ1-5; possible D gene TRBD1, 5 bases. The CDR3 extends over 15 amino acids. The germline CDR1 and CDR2 sequences are SEHNR and FQNEAQ (reference sequence). The V end was cut by 0 bases, the J end by 4 bases, with 10 bases between.

This clonotype was detected ten times or more. V gene TRBV25-1 combines with J gene TRBJ2-3; D is undetermined. This CDR3 has 16 residues. Trimming left V 5 bases short and J 5 bases short, with 20 bases between. Germline-derived CDR1 and CDR2 are MGHDK and SYGVNS. CDR3 amino acids: CASSFGMSSTGDTQYF. The DNA of the CDR3 is TGTGCCAGCAGTTTCGGAATGTCAAGCACGGGAGATACGCAGTATTTT.

This clonotype appeared many times. This rearrangement joins TRBV24-1 to TRBJ2-2, with D tentatively TRBD1 (5 bases). CDR3 length: 18 amino acids. Germline CDR1 is KGHDR and CDR2 is SFDVKD. V was clipped by 4 bases and J by 0 bases, with 17 bases between them. Here the CDR3 reads CATSDPQGAGTNTGELFF. The CDR3 coding sequence is TGTGCCACCAGTGACCCCCAAGGAGCAGGGACGAACACCGGGGAGCTGTTTTTT.

This clonotype came up many times. This sequence joins TRBV10-3 and TRBJ1-5; maybe TRBD1 (5 bases). V shed 2 bases and J shed 4 bases, with 9 bases lying between them. CDR1 is ENHRY, CDR2 SYGVKD, per germline. The CDR3 runs 14 residues. The CDR3 DNA reads TGTGCCATCAGTGAGGTCGGGGGAAATCAGCCCCAGCATTTT. It specifies CAISEVGGNQPQHF.

As for this clonotype: A much bigger clone sits one base away, suggesting this may be a read error. This chain links TRBV4-3 with TRBJ2-7; tentative D call: TRBD2 (5 bases). V was clipped by 1 base and J by 5 bases, with 15 bases between them. CDR3 length: 15 amino acids. Germline V gene lookup returns CDR1 LGHNA and CDR2 YSLEER. The CDR3 sequence: CASSQAHSGRNEQYF. In DNA, the CDR3 is TGCGCCAGCAGCCAAGCCCACAGCGGTAGAAACGAGCAGTACTTC.

As to this clonotype: A much larger clone sits a single nucleotide away, making a read error possible. The CDR3 does not close with the conserved phenylalanine or tryptophan, likely indicating a read error. The chain's CDR3 is CASSLITGELFL. Written as DNA, the CDR3 is TGTGCCAGCAGTTTAATCACCGGGGAGCTGTTTCTT. This chain links TRBV27 with TRBJ2-2; D is undetermined. The CDR3 consists of 12 residues. CDR1 and CDR2 from the germline V gene are MNHEY and SMNVEV (reference sequence). V was shortened by 2 bases and J by 4 bases, with 2 bases between the two germline ends.

In this sample, this clonotype is medium-sized. The J gene is TRBJ2-3, the V gene TRBV6-5; D gene ambiguous. The CDR3 sequence is 11 residues long. The germline CDR1 and CDR2 sequences are MNHEY and SVGAGI. The V gene lost 7 bases and the J gene lost 4 bases, with 6 bases spanning the gap. CDR3 region: CASILADTQYF. The CDR3 DNA is TGTGCCAGCATTCTAGCAGATACGCAGTATTTT.

As regards this clonotype: A read error may be the cause here, since a much bigger clone is one base away. CDR3 sequence: CASSWGWEKLFF. In nucleotides, the CDR3 is TGTGCCAGCAGTTGGGGCTGGGAAAAACTGTTTTTT. The V call is TRBV2, the J call TRBJ1-4; tentative D call: TRBD1 (5 bases). V was clipped by 5 bases and J by 8 bases, with 9 bases between them. Germline CDR1 and CDR2: SNHLY and FYNNEI. There are 12 residues in the CDR3.

In its sample, this clonotype was seen many times. The chain recombines TRBV30 with TRBJ2-5; D is uncertain. Germline-derived CDR1 and CDR2 are GTSNPN and SVGIG (reference sequence). V lost 4 bases, J lost 9 bases, and 15 bases lay in between. This CDR3 contains 12 residues. CDR3: CAWNPGTTAQYF. Here the CDR3 DNA reads TGTGCCTGGAATCCAGGTACAACGGCCCAGTACTTC.

This clonotype was recorded many times. The chain joins TRBV7-9 to TRBJ2-3; TRBD1 matches at 11 bases. The CDR3 runs 16 residues. The germline CDR1 and CDR2 sequences are SEHNR and FQNEAQ (reference sequence). Trimming removed 5 bases from V and 1 base from J; junction bases left unmatched: 5. The CDR3 sequence is CASSPDRGRGTDTQYF. The CDR3 region has the DNA TGTGCCAGCAGCCCGGACAGGGGGCGCGGCACAGATACGCAGTATTTT.

The table lists this clonotype with a few counts. The chain has TRBV4-3 and TRBJ2-7, with D perhaps matching TRBD1 (6 bases). The ends were cut back, 0 bases at V and 3 bases at J, with 15 bases in the middle. The germline gives CDR1 LGHNA, CDR2 YSLEER. The CDR3 contains 16 residues. The DNA of the CDR3 is TGCGCCAGCAGCCAAGATCGTGCAGGGACATTCTACGAGCAGTACTTC. Translating it yields CASSQDRAGTFYEQYF.

CDR3 protein: CASSPTSYEQFF. The CDR3 DNA follows: TGTGCCAGCAGCCCCACTAGCTATGAGCAGTTCTTC. V gene TRBV12-3 or TRBV12-4 combines with J gene TRBJ2-1; TRBD2 is a possible D gene (6 bases). The CDR3 has 12 amino acids. The ends were cut back, 6 bases at V and 8 bases at J, with 11 bases in the middle.

In this sample, this clonotype turned up a few times. This may stem from a read error, because a much larger clone lies one nucleotide away. CDR3 residues: CASSTTYNERFF. DNA for the CDR3: TGTGCCAGCAGCACAACCTACAATGAGCGGTTCTTC. The chain joins TRBV9 to TRBJ2-1, with D unresolved. The CDR3 has 12 residues. Germline V gene sequence: CDR1 SGDLS, CDR2 YYNGEE.

Concerning this clonotype: Given a much more abundant clone one base away, this may be a read error. V usage is TRBV15 and J usage is TRBJ2-3; the D gene could be TRBD1 or TRBD2 (6 bases each). Germline values: CDR1 LNHNV, CDR2 YYDKDF (reference sequence). The CDR3 sequence is 15 residues long. CDR3 DNA sequence: TGTGCCGCCAGCGGCCCATCGGGGGCCCCAGATACGCAGTATTTT. Translating gives CAASGPSGAPDTQYF.

This clonotype was picked up many times. The CDR3 sequence is CASSPQVTRTGELFF. CDR3 sequence (DNA): TGTGCCAGCAGCCCCCAGGTAACACGGACCGGGGAGCTGTTTTTT. This rearrangement joins TRBV7-8 to TRBJ2-2; no reliable D call. The ends were cut back, 5 bases at V and 5 bases at J, with 15 bases in the middle. Germline CDR1 reads SGHVS; CDR2 reads FQNEAQ. CDR3 length: 15 residues.

This clonotype was counted between two and nine times. Since a much larger clone is just one base distant, this may be a read error. The gene calls are TRBV24-1 and TRBJ2-1, with a possible D match to TRBD2 (5 bases). This CDR3 has 11 amino acids. Germline V gene sequence: CDR1 KGHDR, CDR2 SFDVKD. CDR3 DNA sequence: TGTGCCACCGCTCACGGAGGCGAGCAGCTCTTC. Protein: CATAHGGEQLF.